The sequence of this TCR beta chain was determined in a study of regulatory T cells in long-lasting Graves disease. Overall study results and limits: TRBV28, TRBJ1-2 and TRBJ2-5 were favored in persistent disease. Shared public clonotypes totalled approximately 3,000 in persistent patients, compared with some 920 in new patients.

Germline CDR1 and CDR2: SGHTA and FQGTGA. V was cut by 9 bases and J by 2 bases, with 16 bases left in between. CDR3 length: 14 residues. Regarding time point: newly diagnosed GD, antithyroid drugs for less than 3 months. PBMC-extracted RNA yielded the TCR library. Arm-PCR of CDR3 regions and iRepertoire HTBI primers were the basis on which TCR beta libraries were built. Authors' methods: The identification of 62 TRBV and approximately 13 TRBJ segments was made across samples. TCRdb processed the multiplex PCR reads anew with MiXCR; each CDR3 protein has one entry. The authors' filters were not applied to this entry. This sample has some 240,000 distinct CDR3 sequences; 15% to 20% occur once, and the top ten carry roughly 12%. This clonotype was recorded at least ten times. Its antigen remains unknown. These data were also reused for a study on T cells in Graves' hyperthyroidism and ophthalmopathy. That investigation notes: Ophthalmopathy got predicted by the model a median around 6.8 months before its onset.

Sequencing was performed on peripheral blood mononuclear cells (PBMCs), taken at new diagnosis, from a patient treated with antithyroid drugs. V gene TRBV7-3 combines with J gene TRBJ1-1; D may be TRBD1 (5 bases). The origin of this receptor is a woman in her thirties with Graves disease. The CDR3 region has the DNA TGTGCCAGATCGTTTCGGGACGTTAACACTGAAGCTTTCTTT. Protein sequence: CARSFRDVNTEAFF.